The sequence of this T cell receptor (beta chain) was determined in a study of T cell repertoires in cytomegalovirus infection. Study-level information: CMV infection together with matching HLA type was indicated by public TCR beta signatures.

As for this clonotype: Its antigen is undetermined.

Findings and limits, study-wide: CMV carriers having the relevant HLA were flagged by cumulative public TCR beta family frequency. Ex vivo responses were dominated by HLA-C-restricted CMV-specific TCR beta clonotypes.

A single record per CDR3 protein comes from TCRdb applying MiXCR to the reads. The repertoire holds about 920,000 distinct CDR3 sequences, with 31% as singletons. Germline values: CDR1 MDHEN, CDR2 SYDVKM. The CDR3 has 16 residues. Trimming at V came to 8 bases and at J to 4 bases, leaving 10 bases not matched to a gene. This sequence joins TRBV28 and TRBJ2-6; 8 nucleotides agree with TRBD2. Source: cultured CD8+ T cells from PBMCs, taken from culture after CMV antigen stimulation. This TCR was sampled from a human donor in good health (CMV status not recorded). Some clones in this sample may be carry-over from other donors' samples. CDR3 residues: CASYSGGVTGANVLTF. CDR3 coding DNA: TGTGCCAGCTATTCCGGGGGGGTTACAGGGGCCAACGTCCTGACTTTC.